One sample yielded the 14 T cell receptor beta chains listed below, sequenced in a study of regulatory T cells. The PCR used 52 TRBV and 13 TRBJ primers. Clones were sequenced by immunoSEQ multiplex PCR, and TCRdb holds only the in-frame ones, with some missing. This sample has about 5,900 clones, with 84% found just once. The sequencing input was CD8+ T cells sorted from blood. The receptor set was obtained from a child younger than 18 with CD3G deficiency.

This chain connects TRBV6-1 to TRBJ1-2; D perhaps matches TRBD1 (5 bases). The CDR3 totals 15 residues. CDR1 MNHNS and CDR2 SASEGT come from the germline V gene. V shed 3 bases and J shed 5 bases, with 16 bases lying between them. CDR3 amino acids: CASSEATGAWYGYTF. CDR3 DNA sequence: TGTGCCAGCAGTGAGGCAACCGGGGCGTGGTATGGCTACACCTTC.

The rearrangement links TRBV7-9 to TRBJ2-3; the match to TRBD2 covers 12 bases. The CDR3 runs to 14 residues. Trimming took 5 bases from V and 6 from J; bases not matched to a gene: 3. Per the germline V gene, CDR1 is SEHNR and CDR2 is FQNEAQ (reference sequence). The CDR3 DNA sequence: TGTGCCAGCAGCGCTAGCGGGAGGGCCGATACGCAGTATTTT. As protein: CASSASGRADTQYF.

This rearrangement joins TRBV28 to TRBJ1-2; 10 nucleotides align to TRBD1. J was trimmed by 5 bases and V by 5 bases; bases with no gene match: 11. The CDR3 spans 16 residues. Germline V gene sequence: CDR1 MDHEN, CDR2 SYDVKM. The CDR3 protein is CASSPPRQGARYGYTF. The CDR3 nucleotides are TGTGCCAGCAGTCCCCCCCGACAGGGGGCGAGGTATGGCTACACCTTC.

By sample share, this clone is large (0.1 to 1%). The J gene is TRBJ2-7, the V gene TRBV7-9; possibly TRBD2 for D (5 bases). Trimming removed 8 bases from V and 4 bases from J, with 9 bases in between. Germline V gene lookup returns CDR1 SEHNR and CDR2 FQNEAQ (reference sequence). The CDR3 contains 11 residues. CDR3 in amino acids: CASGTGYEQYF. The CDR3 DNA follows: TGTGCCAGCGGAACGGGATACGAGCAGTACTTC. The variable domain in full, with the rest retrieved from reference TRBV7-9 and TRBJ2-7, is DTGVSQNPRHKITKRGQNVTFRCDPISEHNRLYWYRQTLGQGPEFLTYFQNEAQLEKSRLLSDRFSAERPKGSFSTLEIQRTEQGDSAMYLCASGTGYEQYFGPGTRLTVT.

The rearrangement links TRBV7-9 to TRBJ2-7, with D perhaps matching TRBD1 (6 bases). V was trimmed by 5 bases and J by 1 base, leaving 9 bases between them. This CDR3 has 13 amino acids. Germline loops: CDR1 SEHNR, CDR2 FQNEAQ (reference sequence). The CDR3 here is CASSPRGSYEQYF. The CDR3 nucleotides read TGTGCCAGCAGCCCAAGGGGGTCCTACGAGCAGTACTTC.

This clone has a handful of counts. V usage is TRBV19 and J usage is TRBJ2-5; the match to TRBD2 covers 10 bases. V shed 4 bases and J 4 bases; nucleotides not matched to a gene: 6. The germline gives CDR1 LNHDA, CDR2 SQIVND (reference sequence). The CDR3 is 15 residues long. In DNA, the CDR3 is TGTGCCAGTAGTAGGACTAGCGGTGGTGGAGAGACCCAGTACTTC. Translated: CASSRTSGGGETQYF.

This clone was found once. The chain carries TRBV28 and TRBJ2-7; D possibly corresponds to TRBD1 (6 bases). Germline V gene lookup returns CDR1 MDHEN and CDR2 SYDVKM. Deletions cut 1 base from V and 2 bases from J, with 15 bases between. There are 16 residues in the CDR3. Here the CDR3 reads CASSLYGQPGAYEQYF. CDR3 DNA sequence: TGTGCCAGCAGTTTATACGGGCAGCCAGGGGCCTACGAGCAGTACTTC.

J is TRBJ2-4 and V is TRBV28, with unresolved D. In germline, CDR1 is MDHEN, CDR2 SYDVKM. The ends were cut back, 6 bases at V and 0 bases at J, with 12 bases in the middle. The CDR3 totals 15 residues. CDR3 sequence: CASRRNELAKNIQYF. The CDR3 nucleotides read TGTGCCAGCAGAAGGAACGAGTTAGCCAAAAACATTCAGTACTTC.

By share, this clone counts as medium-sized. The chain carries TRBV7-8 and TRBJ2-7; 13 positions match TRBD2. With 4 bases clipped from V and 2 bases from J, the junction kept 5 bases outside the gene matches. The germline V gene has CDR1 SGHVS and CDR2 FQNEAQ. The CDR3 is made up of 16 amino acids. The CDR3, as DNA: TGTGCCAGCAGCTCAGGGGGACTAGCGGGGACCTACGAGCAGTACTTC. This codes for CASSSGGLAGTYEQYF.

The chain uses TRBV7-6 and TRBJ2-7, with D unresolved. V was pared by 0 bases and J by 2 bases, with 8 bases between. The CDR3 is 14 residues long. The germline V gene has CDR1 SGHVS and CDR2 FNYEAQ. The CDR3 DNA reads TGTGCCAGCAGCTTAGCCTACGGACCCTACGAGCAGTACTTC. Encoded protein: CASSLAYGPYEQYF.

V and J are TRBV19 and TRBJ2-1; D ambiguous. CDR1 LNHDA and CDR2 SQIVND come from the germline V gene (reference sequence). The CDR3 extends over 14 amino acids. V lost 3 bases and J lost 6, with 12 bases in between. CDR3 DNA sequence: TGTGCCAGTAGTATTTCCTCTAGAGGCAATGAGCAGTTCTTC. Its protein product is CASSISSRGNEQFF.

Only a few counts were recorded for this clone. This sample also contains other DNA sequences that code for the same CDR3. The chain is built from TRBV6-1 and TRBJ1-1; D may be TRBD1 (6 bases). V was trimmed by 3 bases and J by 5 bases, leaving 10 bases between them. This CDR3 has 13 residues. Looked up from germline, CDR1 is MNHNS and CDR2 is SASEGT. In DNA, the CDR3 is TGTGCCAGCAGTGAGGGAGGGGGGACTGAAGCTTTCTTT. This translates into CASSEGGGTEAFF.

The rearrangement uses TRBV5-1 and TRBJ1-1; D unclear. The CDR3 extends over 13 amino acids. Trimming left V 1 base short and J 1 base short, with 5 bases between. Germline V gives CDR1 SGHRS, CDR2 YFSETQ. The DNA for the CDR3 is TGCGCCAGCAGCTTGTCCACGAACACTGAAGCTTTCTTT. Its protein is CASSLSTNTEAFF.

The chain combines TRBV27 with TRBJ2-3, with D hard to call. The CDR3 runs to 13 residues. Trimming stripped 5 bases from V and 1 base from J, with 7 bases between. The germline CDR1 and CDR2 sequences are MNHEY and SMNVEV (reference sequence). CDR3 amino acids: CASSGLGTDTQYF. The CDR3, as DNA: TGTGCCAGCAGTGGTCTGGGCACAGATACGCAGTATTTT.